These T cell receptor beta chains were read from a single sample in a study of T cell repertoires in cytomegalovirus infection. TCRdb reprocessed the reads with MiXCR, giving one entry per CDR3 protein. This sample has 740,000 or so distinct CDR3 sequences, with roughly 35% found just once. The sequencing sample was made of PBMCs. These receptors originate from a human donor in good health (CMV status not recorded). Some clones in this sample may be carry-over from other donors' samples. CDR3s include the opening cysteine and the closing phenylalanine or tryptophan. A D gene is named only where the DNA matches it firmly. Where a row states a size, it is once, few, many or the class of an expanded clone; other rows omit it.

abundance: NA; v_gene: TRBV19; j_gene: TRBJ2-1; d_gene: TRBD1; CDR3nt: TGTGCCAGTAGTATCGAGACAGGGGGCCTGCAGTTCTTC; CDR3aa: CASSIETGGLQFF
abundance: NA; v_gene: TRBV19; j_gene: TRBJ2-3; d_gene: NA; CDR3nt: TGTGCCAGTAGGTCCAGGGGATGGGGCACAGATACGCAGTATTTT; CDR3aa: CASRSRGWGTDTQYF
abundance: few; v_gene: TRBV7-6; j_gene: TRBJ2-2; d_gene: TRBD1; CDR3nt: TGTGCCAGCAGCTTAGTGGACAGGGGGCTCACCGGGGAGCTGTTTTTT; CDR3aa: CASSLVDRGLTGELFF
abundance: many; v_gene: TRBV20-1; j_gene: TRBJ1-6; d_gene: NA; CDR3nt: TGCAGTGCTAGAAACGGAAATTCACCCCTCCACTTT; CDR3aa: CSARNGNSPLHF
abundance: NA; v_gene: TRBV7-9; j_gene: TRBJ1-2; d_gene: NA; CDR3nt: TGTGCCAGCAGCTTAGGTCCGGCAGTAACTTATGGCTACACCTTC; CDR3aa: CASSLGPAVTYGYTF
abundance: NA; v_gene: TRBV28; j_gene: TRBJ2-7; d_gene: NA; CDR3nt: TGTACCAGCTTTGGCGGGACGGTCTCCTACGAGCAGTACTTC; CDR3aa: CTSFGGTVSYEQYF
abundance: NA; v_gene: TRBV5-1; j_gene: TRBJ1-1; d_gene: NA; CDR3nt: TGCGACAGCAGCTCGGGGACCCATTTGAACACTGAAGCTTTCTTT; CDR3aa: CDSSSGTHLNTEAFF
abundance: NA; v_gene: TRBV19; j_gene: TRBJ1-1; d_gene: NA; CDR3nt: TGTGCCAGTAGGCCCCACACGGAGAACACTGAAGCTTTCTTT; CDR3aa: CASRPHTENTEAFF
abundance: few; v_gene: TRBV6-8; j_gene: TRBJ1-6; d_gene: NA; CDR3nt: TGTGCCAGCAGTTACCGAGGCAGGGGTGAGGCACCCCTCCACTTT; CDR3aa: CASSYRGRGEAPLHF
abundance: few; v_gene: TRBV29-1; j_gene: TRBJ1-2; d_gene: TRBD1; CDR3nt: TGCAGCGTTGGAGGGGGACAGCTCTATGGCTACACCTTC; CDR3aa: CSVGGGQLYGYTF
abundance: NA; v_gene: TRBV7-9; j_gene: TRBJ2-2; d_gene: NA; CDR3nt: TGTGCCAGCAGCCCACTCGGGACTGCTAACACCGGGGAGCTGTTTTTT; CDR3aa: CASSPLGTANTGELFF
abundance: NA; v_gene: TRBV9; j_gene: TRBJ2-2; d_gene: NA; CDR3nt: TGTGCCAGCAGTACAACAGGGACCACCGGGGAGCTGTTTTTT; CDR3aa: CASSTTGTTGELFF
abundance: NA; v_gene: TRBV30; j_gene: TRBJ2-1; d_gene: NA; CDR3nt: TGTGCCTGGAGTGCTAAGCGGGAGCAGTTCTTC; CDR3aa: CAWSAKREQFF
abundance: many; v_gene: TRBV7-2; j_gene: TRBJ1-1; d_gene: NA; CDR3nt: TGTGCCAGCAGCAAACAGGGCTCACTGAACACTGAAGCTTTCTTT; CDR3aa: CASSKQGSLNTEAFF
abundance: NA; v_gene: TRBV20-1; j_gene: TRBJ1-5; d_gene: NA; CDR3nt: TGCAGTGCTGCACGGGGCAATCAGCCCCAGCATTTT; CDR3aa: CSAARGNQPQHF
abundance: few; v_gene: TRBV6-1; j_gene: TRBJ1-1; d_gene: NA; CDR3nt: TGTGCCAGCAGCAACCCCCAGAACACTGAAGCTTTCTTT; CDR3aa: CASSNPQNTEAFF
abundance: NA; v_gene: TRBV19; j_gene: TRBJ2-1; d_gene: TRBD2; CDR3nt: TGTGCCAGTAGTGTGACTAGCGGGGCATACAATGAGCAGTTCTTC; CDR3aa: CASSVTSGAYNEQFF
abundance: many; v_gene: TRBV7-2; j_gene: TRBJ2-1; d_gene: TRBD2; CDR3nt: TGTGCCAGCAGCTTACGGACTAGCGCCTACAATGAGCAGTTCTTC; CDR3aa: CASSLRTSAYNEQFF
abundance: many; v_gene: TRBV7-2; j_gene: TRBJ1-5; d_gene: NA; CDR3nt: TGTGCCAGCAGCCCACATGCCGGGACCAACGATCAGCCCCAGCATTTT; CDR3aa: CASSPHAGTNDQPQHF
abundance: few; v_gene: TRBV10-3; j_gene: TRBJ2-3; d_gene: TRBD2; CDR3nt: TGTGCCATCATGACTAGCGGGGGCACAGATACGCAGTATTTT; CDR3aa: CAIMTSGGTDTQYF
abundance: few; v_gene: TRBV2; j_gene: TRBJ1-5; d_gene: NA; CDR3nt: TGTGCCAGCAGTGAATGGACAGTAAATAGCAATCAGCCCCAGCATTTT; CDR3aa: CASSEWTVNSNQPQHF
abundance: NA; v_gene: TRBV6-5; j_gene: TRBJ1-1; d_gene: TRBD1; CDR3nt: TGTGCCAGCAGTTATTTCGGGACAGGGCTAATGAACACTGAAGCTTTCTTT; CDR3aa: CASSYFGTGLMNTEAFF
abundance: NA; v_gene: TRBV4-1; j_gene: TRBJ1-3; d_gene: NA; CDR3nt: TGCGCCAGCAGCCAAGTTGCCGGACCTGGAAACACCATATATTTT; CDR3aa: CASSQVAGPGNTIYF
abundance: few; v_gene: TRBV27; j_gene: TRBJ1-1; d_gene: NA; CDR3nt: TGTGCCAGCAGTTACGGATCCAGGGTCTTAGGCACTGAAGCTTTCTTT; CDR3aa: CASSYGSRVLGTEAFF
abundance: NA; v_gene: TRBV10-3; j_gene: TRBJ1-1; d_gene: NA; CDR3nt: TGTGCCATCAGTGGGTCTGGGGGGGGGAGCACTGAAGCTTTCTTT; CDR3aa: CAISGSGGGSTEAFF
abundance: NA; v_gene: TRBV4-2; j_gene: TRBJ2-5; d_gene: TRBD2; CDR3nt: TGTGCCAGCAGCCAAGAACTTGGCGGGGGGGACGGCCAGTACTTC; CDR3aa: CASSQELGGGDGQYF
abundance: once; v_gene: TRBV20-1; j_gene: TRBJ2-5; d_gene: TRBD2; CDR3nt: TGCAGTGCTAGACTAGCGGGAGCGTCCCGGGAGACCCAGTACTTC; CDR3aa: CSARLAGASRETQYF
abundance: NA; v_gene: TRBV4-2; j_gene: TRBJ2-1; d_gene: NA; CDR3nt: TGTGCCAGCAGCCAAGCAACTAGCCGGGGTTGGAATGAGCAGTTCTTC; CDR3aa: CASSQATSRGWNEQFF
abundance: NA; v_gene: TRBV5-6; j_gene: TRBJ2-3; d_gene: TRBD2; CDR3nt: TGTGCCAGCAGCGGGAAGGGACTAGTCGCTACGCAGTATTTT; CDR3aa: CASSGKGLVATQYF
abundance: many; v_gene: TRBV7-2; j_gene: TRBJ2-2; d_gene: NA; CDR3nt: TGTGCCAGCAGCCTCAGGGCCCACACCGGGGAGCTGTTTTTT; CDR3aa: CASSLRAHTGELFF
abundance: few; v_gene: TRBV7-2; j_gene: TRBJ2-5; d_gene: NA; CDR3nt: TGTGCCAGCAGCTCGACTCGGGACCGCGTGGAGACCCAGTACTTC; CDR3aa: CASSSTRDRVETQYF
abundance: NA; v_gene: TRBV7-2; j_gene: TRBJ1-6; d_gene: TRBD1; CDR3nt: TGTGCCAGCAGCTCCCGGGGGACAGTAAACGCCCTGGATAATTCACCCCTCCACTTT; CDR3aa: CASSSRGTVNALDNSPLHF
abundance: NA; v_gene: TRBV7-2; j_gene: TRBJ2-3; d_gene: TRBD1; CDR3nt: TGTGCCAGCAGCCAGGGGGCTCCCACAGATACGCAGTATTTT; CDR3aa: CASSQGAPTDTQYF
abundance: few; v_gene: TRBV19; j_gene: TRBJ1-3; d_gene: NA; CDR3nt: TGTGCCAGTAGTGAAACCAACAGGGCCTCTGGAAACACCATATATTTT; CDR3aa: CASSETNRASGNTIYF
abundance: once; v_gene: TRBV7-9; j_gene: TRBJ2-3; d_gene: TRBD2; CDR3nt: TGTGCCAGCAGCTTTCCTAGCGGGTCCTACACAGATACGCAGTATTTT; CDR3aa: CASSFPSGSYTDTQYF
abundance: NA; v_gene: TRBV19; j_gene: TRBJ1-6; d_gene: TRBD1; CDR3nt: TGTGCCAGTAGTATTGGACAGGCAAATTCACCCCTCCACTTT; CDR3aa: CASSIGQANSPLHF
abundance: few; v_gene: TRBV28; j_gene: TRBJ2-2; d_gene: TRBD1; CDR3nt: TGTGCCAGCAGGGGTGGGTCGACAGGGGACACCGGGGAGCTGTTTTTT; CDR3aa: CASRGGSTGDTGELFF
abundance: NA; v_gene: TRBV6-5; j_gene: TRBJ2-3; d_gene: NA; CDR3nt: TGTGCCAGCAGTTCCCTCTTCGCCGGGACAGATACGCAGTATTTT; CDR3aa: CASSSLFAGTDTQYF
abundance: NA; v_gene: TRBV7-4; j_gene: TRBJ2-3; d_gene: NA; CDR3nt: TGTGCCAGCAGCTTGTTGTCGGGGGATACGCAGTATTTT; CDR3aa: CASSLLSGDTQYF
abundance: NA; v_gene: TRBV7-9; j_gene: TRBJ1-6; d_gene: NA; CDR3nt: TGTGCCAGCAGCGGTAGAGCCGGGACTCGAAATTCACCCCTCCACTTT; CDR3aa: CASSGRAGTRNSPLHF